Below are 16 T cell receptor beta chains sequenced from a single sample in a study of TIL therapy for anti-PD-1-resistant metastatic lung cancer (dated by TCRdb to the early 2020s). The meaning of the sample's time point label: pre-treatment sample, taken before nivolumab and TIL therapy. Baseline tumor samples were excised metastases, mostly pleural nodules or supraclavicular lymph nodes, from the same resection used to grow TIL. The immunoSEQ v3 hsTCRB kit was used to amplify TCR beta CDR3 regions from genomic DNA through bias-controlled multiplex PCR. In its TCRdb copy, this immuneACCESS table keeps in-frame sequences only and misses some clones. Where compared with another copy, unresolved V genes explain less than half of these, and the others have no known cause. Across this sample there are some 90,000 clones, with 65% seen only once. Over 9.5% of the sample belongs to the ten largest clones.

The sample was tumor tissue, taken at baseline. These receptors all stem from a person between 25 and 80 years old with non-small cell lung cancer.

This clone was detected only a few times. The gene calls are TRBV19 and TRBJ1-5; 8 nucleotides align to TRBD1. Germline trimming cut 3 bases from V and 9 bases from J; bases unmatched to any gene: 10. The CDR3 covers 15 residues. The germline V gene has CDR1 LNHDA and CDR2 SQIVND (reference sequence). The CDR3 loop reads CASSIPGTGGRPQHF. CDR3 nucleotide sequence: TGTGCCAGTAGTATCCCCGGGACAGGTGGTCGGCCCCAGCATTTT.

This chain links TRBV4-3 with TRBJ1-4; D gene uncertain. V was cut by 0 bases and J by 0 bases, with 5 bases left in between. CDR3 length: 15 amino acids. CDR1 LGHNA and CDR2 YSLEER come from the germline V gene. The CDR3 protein is CASSQDPSTNEKLFF. Written as DNA, the CDR3 is TGCGCCAGCAGCCAAGATCCATCAACTAATGAAAAACTGTTTTTT.

The count of this clone is one. The DNA is left out, because the CDR3 cannot be placed on it with certainty; the CDR3 is given as TCRdb lists it. The chain joins TRBV12-2 to TRBJ2-1; TRBD2 is the table's D call and was not checked against the DNA. TRBV12-2 is described as a pseudogene. The CDR3 is made up of 18 amino acids, end residues included. The chain's CDR3 is CASRPLGWASGAANEQFF.

V is TRBV7-2 and J is TRBJ2-7; D remains unclear. V shed 2 bases and J shed 3 bases, with 5 bases lying between them. The CDR3 extends over 12 amino acids. Germline loops: CDR1 SGHTA, CDR2 FQGNSA. In nucleotides, the CDR3 is TGTGCCAGCAGCTTATCCGGCTACGAGCAGTACTTC. It translates to CASSLSGYEQYF.

This rearrangement joins TRBV5-8 to TRBJ2-1, with D perhaps matching TRBD1 or TRBD2 (6 bases each). Trimming removed 4 bases from V and 3 bases from J, with 14 bases in between. The CDR3 runs to 15 residues. Germline loops: CDR1 SGHTS, CDR2 YDEGEE. Here the CDR3 DNA reads TGTGCCAGCAGCCCGAGGGGGGCCCACTACAATGAGCAGTTCTTC. Amino acids: CASSPRGAHYNEQFF.

This rearrangement joins TRBV28 to TRBJ2-1; D is undetermined. CDR3 length equals 14 residues. CDR1 is MDHEN and CDR2 is SYDVKM in the germline V gene. The V gene lost 1 base and the J gene lost 7 bases, with 11 bases spanning the gap. This CDR3 is CASSLYEYRNEQFF. The CDR3 DNA reads TGTGCCAGCAGTTTATATGAGTACAGAAATGAGCAGTTCTTC.

The chain uses TRBV11-2 and TRBJ1-1; TRBD1 is a possible D gene (5 bases). The CDR3 has 16 residues. The V end lost 1 base, the J end lost 5 bases, and 17 bases lay between the germline ends. Germline CDR1 reads SGHAT; CDR2 reads FQNNGV. This CDR3 reads CASSLVWGSAGTEAFF. The DNA for the CDR3 is TGTGCCAGCAGCTTAGTTTGGGGCTCCGCGGGGACTGAAGCTTTCTTT.

This rearrangement joins TRBV3-1 (or the pseudogene TRBV3-2) to TRBJ1-2; TRBD1 agrees at 10 bases. CDR3 length: 18 residues. With V trimmed by 0 bases and J by 4 bases, 11 bases remained unmatched. Germline V gene sequence: CDR1 LGHDT, CDR2 YNNKEL (reference sequence). CDR3 region: CASSQDWDRGLSTYGYTF. The DNA of the CDR3 is TGTGCCAGCAGCCAAGATTGGGACAGGGGCTTAAGTACCTATGGCTACACCTTC.

This chain uses TRBV28 with TRBJ2-1; possible D gene TRBD2, 7 bases. Trimming removed 3 bases from V and 1 base from J, with 13 bases in between. The CDR3 contains 16 residues. Germline V gene sequence: CDR1 MDHEN, CDR2 SYDVKM. CDR3 protein: CASSFLGGQSYNEQFF. The CDR3, as DNA: TGTGCCAGCAGTTTTCTGGGGGGGCAATCCTACAATGAGCAGTTCTTC.

The chain has TRBV6-5 and TRBJ2-7; D possibly corresponds to TRBD1 (6 bases). The CDR3 totals 12 residues. Germline CDR1 and CDR2: MNHEY and SVGAGI. Trimming cost V 6 bases and J 6 bases, with 12 bases left between them. The CDR3 region has the DNA TGTGCCAGCAGCCTCAGGGGCGGCGAGCAGTACTTC. It codes for CASSLRGGEQYF.

V and J are TRBV27 and TRBJ1-1; weak D call: TRBD1 (5 bases). Germline CDR1 MNHEY, CDR2 SMNVEV (reference sequence). The V end was cut by 5 bases, the J end by 1 base, with 14 bases between. The CDR3 consists of 15 residues. The CDR3 region is CASSPRTYRNTEAFF. DNA of the CDR3: TGTGCCAGCAGTCCACGGACATACAGGAACACTGAAGCTTTCTTT.

This chain connects TRBV2 to TRBJ2-3; TRBD2 agrees at 7 bases. Germline CDR1 reads SNHLY; CDR2 reads FYNNEI. The V and J ends lost 4 bases and 8 bases, in that order; junction bases with no gene match: 12. This CDR3 has 15 residues. This CDR3 is CASSGSGGSSVTQYF. Here the CDR3 DNA reads TGTGCCAGCAGTGGGTCGGGCGGGAGTAGTGTTACGCAGTATTTT.

The chain uses TRBV6-2 or TRBV6-3 and TRBJ2-1, with 10 bases matching TRBD1. The trim removed 2 bases at V and 4 bases at J, leaving 5 bases unmatched. This CDR3 is built from 16 residues. Germline V CDR1 and CDR2: MNHEY, SVGEGT. The CDR3 bases are TGTGCCAGCAGTTACCTCGGACAGGGGGGATACAATGAGCAGTTCTTC. Translation gives CASSYLGQGGYNEQFF.

This chain links TRBV30 with TRBJ2-1; 12 bases are shared with TRBD2. The J segment lost 8 bases and the V segment lost 7 bases, leaving 12 bases of the junction unmatched. CDR3 size: 15 residues. CDR1 GTSNPN and CDR2 SVGIG come from the germline V gene (reference sequence). CDR3 nucleotide sequence: TGTGCCTACAGGATGACTAGCGGGAGAACTTATGAGCAGTTCTTC. This sequence encodes CAYRMTSGRTYEQFF.

V and J are TRBV5-1 and TRBJ2-5; 7 bases are shared with TRBD1. The germline gives CDR1 SGHRS, CDR2 YFSETQ. There are 14 residues in the CDR3. J lost 4 bases, V lost 4 bases, and 7 bases had no gene match. CDR3 loop: CASSVRGQRETQYF. The CDR3, as DNA: TGCGCCAGCAGCGTCCGGGGACAGCGAGAGACCCAGTACTTC.

This clone was counted a few times. This chain links TRBV2 with TRBJ2-7; TRBD2 matches at 8 bases. The CDR3 loop spans 14 amino acids. V lost 4 bases to trimming and J lost 8 bases; unmatched junction nucleotides: 10. CDR1 and CDR2 from the germline V gene are SNHLY and FYNNEI. In DNA form, the CDR3 reads TGTGCCAGCAGTGCGGGGGGGGCTAGGATACAGCAGTACTTC. Protein: CASSAGGARIQQYF.